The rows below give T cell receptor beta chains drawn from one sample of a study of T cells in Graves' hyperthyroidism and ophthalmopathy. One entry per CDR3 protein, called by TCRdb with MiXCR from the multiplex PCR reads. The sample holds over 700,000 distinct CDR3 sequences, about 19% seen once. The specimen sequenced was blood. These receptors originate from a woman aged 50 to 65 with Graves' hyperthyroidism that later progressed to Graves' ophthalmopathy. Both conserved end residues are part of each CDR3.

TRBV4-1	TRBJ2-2	CASSPWGEGTGELFF
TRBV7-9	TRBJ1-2	CASSPKPTGANYGYTF
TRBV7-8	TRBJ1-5	CASSLDRQDNQPQHF
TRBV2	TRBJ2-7	CASSDGVFQQYF
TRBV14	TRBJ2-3	CASSRRDSGRSTDTQYF
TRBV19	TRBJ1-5	CASSTLPGTDNYSNQPQHF
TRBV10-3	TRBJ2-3	CAISTAGGGTTDTQYF
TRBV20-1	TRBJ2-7	CSARDVDSLSYEQYF
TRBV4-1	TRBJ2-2	CASSQEDRTTGELFF
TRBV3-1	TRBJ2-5	CASSLDSRFTETQYF
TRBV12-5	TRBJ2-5	CASGLKTGGQEAQYF
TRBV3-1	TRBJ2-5	CASSQDVRGEETQYF
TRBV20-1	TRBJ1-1	CSARDGRQGGMNTEAFF
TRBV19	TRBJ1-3	CASTSSGTDSGNTIYF
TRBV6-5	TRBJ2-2	CASSYSAKLADTGELFF
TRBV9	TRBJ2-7	CASSVDGIAYEQYF
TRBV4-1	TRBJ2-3	CASSQSASGVTDTQYF
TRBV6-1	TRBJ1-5	CASSPPVAQHF
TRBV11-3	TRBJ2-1	CASSSRGTSYNEQFF
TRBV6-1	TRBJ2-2	CASSELGRPARELFF
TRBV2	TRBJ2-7	CASTPRAYEQYF
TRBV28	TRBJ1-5	CASSLGEGAQPQHF
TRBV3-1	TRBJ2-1	CASGTGENNEQFF
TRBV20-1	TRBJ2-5	CSASSRRGIETQYF
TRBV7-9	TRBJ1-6	CASSSRPNSPLHF
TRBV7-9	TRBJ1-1	CAGRAGGYTEAFF
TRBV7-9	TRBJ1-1	CASSLWGQGIMNTEAFF
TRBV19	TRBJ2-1	CASSRRTGAVSYNEQFF
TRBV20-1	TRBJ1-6	CSARDQLFSYNSPLHF
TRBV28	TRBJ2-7	CASTNGGRNEQYF
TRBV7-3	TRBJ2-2	CASSSLNTGELFF
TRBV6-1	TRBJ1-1	CASSVIRDRVGTEAFF
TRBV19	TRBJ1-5	CASSSMSSNQPQHF
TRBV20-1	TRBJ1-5	CSARESGVVAQHF
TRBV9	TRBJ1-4	CASSVAGHEKLFF
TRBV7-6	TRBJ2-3	CASSLVAGVSTDTQYF
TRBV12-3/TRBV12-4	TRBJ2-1	CASKSSDYNEQFF
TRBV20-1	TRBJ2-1	CSARFQAEQFF
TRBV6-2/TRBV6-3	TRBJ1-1	CASRSMTGGTEAFF
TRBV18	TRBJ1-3	CASSLLGQVLDTIYF
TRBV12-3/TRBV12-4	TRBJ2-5	CASSIRDSSPQETQYF
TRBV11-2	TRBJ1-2	CASSLDLGVYGYTF
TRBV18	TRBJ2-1	CASTTSASYNEQFF
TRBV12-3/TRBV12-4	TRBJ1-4	CASGWASTTNEKLFF
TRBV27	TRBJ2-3	CASSAPITDTQYF
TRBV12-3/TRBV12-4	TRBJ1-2	CASSTGGSGYTF
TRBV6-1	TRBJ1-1	CASTSGITEAFF
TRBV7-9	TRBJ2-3	CASSSRKTGSTDTQYF